This T cell receptor beta chain was captured by sequencing in a study of cytomegalovirus exposure and HLA in healthy donors. Study-wide points: In an earlier analysis, in 587 donors, most V segments appeared productive either ~87% or ~30% of the time.

A note on this clone: As yet, its antigen is unknown.

PCR was performed using 60 Vbeta and 13 Jbeta primers. Per the study methods: Roughly 80 million unique TCR beta chains, roughly 11 million shared, were counted in a later analysis. Profiling relied on immunoSEQ multiplex PCR, and the TCRdb table lists in-frame clones only, not all of them. The V and J calls and clone size are taken from that table; D and trimming were inferred from the DNA. The data show about 190,000 clones, 79% seen once. Whereas donors were nominally healthy upon sampling, unrecorded immune exposures were probable. Germline CDR1 MNHEY, CDR2 SMNVEV (reference sequence). The CDR3 length is 14 residues. The germline V and J ends were trimmed by 5 bases and 2 bases, with 12 bases remaining between them.

This sequence originates from a woman aged 18-29 years in good health and CMV-seronegative. The sequenced sample consisted of PBMCs. V and J are TRBV27 and TRBJ1-1; D is ambiguous. CDR3 DNA sequence: TGTGCCAGCAGTCCCCCAGGACTTAACACTGAAGCTTTCTTT. Its protein is CASSPPGLNTEAFF.